This T cell receptor beta chain was sequenced for a study of cytomegalovirus exposure and HLA in healthy donors. At the level of the study: T cells numbering about 200 million yielded roughly 120 million unique TCR beta sequences in an earlier analysis.

The study ran its PCR with 60 Vbeta and 13 Jbeta primers. Assay: immunoSEQ multiplex PCR; the TCRdb copy retains only in-frame clones and omits some. This table holds just under 95,000 clones, just under 85% found once. Each of the donors was a healthy bone marrow donor. The CDR3 consists of 15 residues. Trimming removed 4 bases from V and 0 bases from J; junction bases left unmatched: 5. Germline CDR1 reads MNHEY; CDR2 reads SMNVEV (reference sequence). Study observations and caveats: The authors enumerated over 150 TCR beta chains as linked to cytomegalovirus. Common viral pathogens (according to a later analysis) appeared linked to several of the most significant clusters.

A note on this clone: Its cognate antigen is unknown.

This sequence was found in a woman between 18 and 29 years old in good health and CMV-seropositive. The chain employs TRBV27 and TRBJ2-5; TRBD1 matches at 7 bases. The specimen sequenced was PBMCs. As DNA, the CDR3 is TGTGCCAGCAGTTCCCTGGGACAGTACCAAGAGACCCAGTACTTC. Its translation is CASSSLGQYQETQYF.